This T cell receptor (beta chain) was profiled in a study of T cells after yellow fever vaccination. This clonotype occurred a few times. TCRdb reprocessed the 5' RACE reads via MiXCR and lists one record per CDR3 protein. The sample includes fewer than 650,000 distinct CDR3 sequences, 20% to 25% of them seen just once. The CDR3 consists of 15 residues. Looked up from germline, CDR1 is MNHEY and CDR2 is SVGAGI. V lost 4 bases and J lost 10; bases outside the gene matches: 7. The TCR sequence derives from a man aged 18-30 years who received the YFV17D yellow fever vaccine. This specimen was PBMCs, taken around 3 weeks after the first yellow fever vaccination. V is TRBV6-5 and J is TRBJ1-6; TRBD1 agrees at 10 bases. CDR3 sequence (DNA): TGTGCCAGCAGTTCCCAGGGACAGGGGCACTCACCCCTCCACTTT. It is translated as CASSSQGQGHSPLHF.